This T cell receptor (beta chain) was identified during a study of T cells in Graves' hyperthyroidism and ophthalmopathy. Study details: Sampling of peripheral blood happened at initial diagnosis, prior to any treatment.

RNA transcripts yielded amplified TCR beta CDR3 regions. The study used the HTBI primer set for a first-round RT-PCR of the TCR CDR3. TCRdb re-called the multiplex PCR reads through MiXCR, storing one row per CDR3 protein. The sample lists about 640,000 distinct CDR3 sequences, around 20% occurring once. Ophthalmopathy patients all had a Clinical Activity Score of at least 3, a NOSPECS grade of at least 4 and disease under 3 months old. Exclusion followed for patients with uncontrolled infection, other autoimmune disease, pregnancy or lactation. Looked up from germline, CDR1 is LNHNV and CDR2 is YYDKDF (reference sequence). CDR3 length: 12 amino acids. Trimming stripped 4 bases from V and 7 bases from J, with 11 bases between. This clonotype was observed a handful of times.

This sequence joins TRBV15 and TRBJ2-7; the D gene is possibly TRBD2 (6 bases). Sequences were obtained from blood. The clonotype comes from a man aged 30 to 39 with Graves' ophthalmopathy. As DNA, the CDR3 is TGTGCCACCAGCACAGCCCGGGGGGAGCAGTACTTC. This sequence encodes CATSTARGEQYF.